What follows describes a single TCR beta chain. The antigen is not known. CDR3 size: 15 residues. CDR1 and CDR2 (germline): SGHTA, FQGNSA. J gave up 4 bases and V 2 bases, and 8 bases lay outside the gene matches. Libraries were prepared by immunoSEQ multiplex PCR; TCRdb keeps only in-frame clonotypes and omits some of them. The data show around 55,000 clones, with over 60% seen just once and 4.5% to 6% held by the top ten. The sample originates from a study of CD4+ T cells in melanoma. The study, taken as a whole, reports: A reported correlation linked neoantigen-specific CD4+ T cells to CD8+, macrophage and B cell function. In melanoma, neoantigen-specific CD4+ T cells reportedly differed in differentiation state.

The sequencing input was tumor tissue. The chain recombines TRBV7-2 with TRBJ2-7; 7 bases match TRBD2. The sequence came from a human donor with melanoma. This CDR3 reads CASSLSGGAGYEQYF. In DNA, the CDR3 is TGTGCCAGCAGCTTAAGTGGCGGAGCGGGGTACGAGCAGTACTTC.